This TCR beta chain was sequenced for a study of T-cell memory formation after mild COVID-19. Notes on the study in general: SARS-CoV-2 specificity was not confirmed for second-wave clones peaking on day 37. Shrinking CD4+ clones were chiefly CM and EM; CD8+ ones were chiefly EMRA. A balance of CD4 and CD8 characterized clones contracting day 15 to 85, whereas later expanders leaned CD4+.

CDR3 length equals 15 residues. J was trimmed by 5 bases and V by 1 base; bases with no gene match: 4. Germline CDR1 LGHDT, CDR2 YNNKEL (reference sequence). This clonotype appeared a few times. The antigen is unknown. Constant-segment-primed 5'RACE gave TCR alpha and TCR beta cDNA libraries with sample barcodes and UMIs. Using its own MiXCR run on the 5' RACE reads, TCRdb lists one record per CDR3 protein. Among about 390,000 distinct CDR3 sequences, under 25% were seen once, and the ten largest hold around 13%. The specimen was PBMCs or a T cell subset sorted from them (not recorded which). This TCR came from an adult woman who had mild COVID-19 (a few samples of this study predate the infection). Cell type and time point are not known. The chain has TRBV3-1 and TRBJ2-5; 10 bases fit TRBD2. CDR3 amino acids: CASSQGPSGGETQYF. DNA of the CDR3: TGTGCCAGCAGCCAAGGGCCTAGCGGGGGTGAGACCCAGTACTTC.